The clone carrying this T cell receptor beta chain appeared many times. Sequencing libraries for TCR beta were prepared with iRepertoire HTBI primers and Arm-PCR of CDR3 regions. A single record per CDR3 protein comes from TCRdb applying MiXCR to the multiplex PCR reads. Of approximately 210,000 distinct CDR3 sequences detected, 15% to 20% appear once; the ten largest clones hold approximately 20%. These data are taken from a study of regulatory T cells in long-lasting Graves disease. CDR3 size: 14 residues. With V trimmed by 0 bases and J by 5 bases, 3 bases remained unmatched. The germline V gene has CDR1 KGHDR and CDR2 SFDVKD. Time point: newly diagnosed GD, antithyroid drugs for less than 3 months. PBMCs provided the RNA from which the TCR library was made.

Sequences were derived from peripheral blood mononuclear cells (PBMCs), sampled at new diagnosis, from a patient treated with antithyroid drugs. The TCR originated in a female donor with Graves disease. The chain carries TRBV24-1 and TRBJ2-7; 7 bases line up with TRBD1. CDR3 sequence: CATSDLSQGDEQYF. CDR3 DNA: TGTGCCACCAGTGATTTGTCTCAGGGGGACGAGCAGTACTTC.